The next 8 T cell receptor beta chains were all read from a single sample in a study of T cell responses to AZD1222 COVID-19 vaccine. Some clones are missing from TCRdb's copy, which holds only in-frame ones; the method was immunoSEQ multiplex PCR. The top ten hold about 5% of the sample, which has about 99,000 clones, roughly 91% seen once. Sequences were derived from peripheral blood, sampled on day 0 of AZD1222 vaccination. The receptor source for this set is an adult in good health.

This chain connects TRBV21-1 to TRBJ1-5. TRBV21-1 is given as a pseudogene. This CDR3 comprises 15 residues. The CDR3 is CASSRRGGVSTAQHF. CDR3 nucleotides: TGTGCCAGCAGCAGGAGAGGGGGGGTATCCACGGCCCAGCATTTT.

The chain uses TRBV7-9 and TRBJ2-3, with 8 nucleotides matching TRBD1. The germline V gene encodes CDR1 SEHNR and CDR2 FQNEAQ (reference sequence). Trimming cost V 4 bases and J 3 bases; bases outside gene matches: 9. This CDR3 comprises 16 residues. CDR3 sequence: CASSWDRYFGTDTQYF. CDR3 nucleotides: TGTGCCAGCAGCTGGGACAGGTACTTCGGGACAGATACGCAGTATTTT.

The chain uses TRBV7-2 and TRBJ2-5; maybe TRBD1 (6 bases). CDR3 size: 16 residues. V was shortened by 4 bases and J by 2 bases, with 17 bases between the two germline ends. Germline V gives CDR1 SGHTA, CDR2 FQGNSA. The CDR3 DNA follows: TGTGCCAGCAGCTCCCACCCAACGACAGGACAAGAGACCCAGTACTTC. Amino acids: CASSSHPTTGQETQYF.

The table lists this clone with a count of one. The chain is built from TRBV23-1 and TRBJ1-5; D unclear. TRBV23-1 is designated an ORF whose function remains uncertain. The CDR3 loop spans 15 amino acids. V gave up 7 bases and J gave up 4 bases, with 17 bases separating them. The CDR3 bases are TGCGCCAGCACCCCTTTGTGGGGTAGGAATCAGCCCCAGCATTTT. Its protein is CASTPLWGRNQPQHF.

This clone was detected once. This chain connects TRBV3-1 (or the pseudogene TRBV3-2) to TRBJ1-3, with a possible D match to TRBD1 (5 bases). Trimming removed 4 bases at V and 8 bases at J, with 12 bases between. This CDR3 has 13 amino acids. CDR1 and CDR2 (germline): LGHDT, YNNKEL (reference sequence). The CDR3 DNA follows: TGTGCCAGCAGCCCACGGGGGAAGGACACCATATATTTT. Translated, it gives CASSPRGKDTIYF.

The chain uses TRBV3-1 (or the pseudogene TRBV3-2) and TRBJ1-4; unclear D gene. The CDR3 totals 14 residues. Germline V gene sequence: CDR1 LGHDT, CDR2 YNNKEL (reference sequence). Trimming took 0 bases from V and 10 from J, leaving 12 bases between them. The CDR3 here is CASSQEGSRGKLFF. In DNA form, the CDR3 reads TGTGCCAGCAGCCAAGAGGGGTCCCGGGGAAAACTGTTTTTT.

V is TRBV6-2 or TRBV6-3 and J is TRBJ2-5; D gene uncertain. The CDR3 loop spans 12 amino acids. V lost 6 bases, J lost 7 bases, and 12 bases lay in between. Germline values: CDR1 MNHEY, CDR2 SVGEGT. The DNA of the CDR3 is TGTGCCAGCAGCCCCGCTGTCCGGACCCAGTACTTC. It encodes CASSPAVRTQYF.

The chain combines TRBV7-2 with TRBJ2-2; tentative D call: TRBD2 (6 bases). The CDR3 is 17 amino acids. V lost 1 base, J lost 0 bases, and 12 bases lay in between. The germline gives CDR1 SGHTA, CDR2 FQGNSA. The CDR3 spells CASSLGDWGPNTGELFF. The CDR3 coding sequence is TGTGCCAGCAGCTTAGGGGACTGGGGCCCGAACACCGGGGAGCTGTTTTTT.